Here is one TCR beta chain with its context. This sample is drawn from a study of blood T cell repertoires in COVID-19. V shed 4 bases and J 8 bases; nucleotides not matched to a gene: 12. Germline values: CDR1 SGHAT, CDR2 FQNNGV. The CDR3 loop spans 16 amino acids. Assay used: immunoSEQ multiplex PCR; TCRdb lists only in-frame clones, some missing. The sample contains roughly 86,000 clones, around 80% of which appear only once. The receptor was derived from a man aged 45-65 years who had recovered from COVID-19. V usage is TRBV11-2 and J usage is TRBJ1-1, with TRBD1 matching 11 bases. Sequencing used peripheral blood. CDR3 sequence (DNA): TGTGCCAGCAGCTCCGGGACAGGGGGAAGGTTAAGGGAAGCTTTCTTT. Translated, it gives CASSSGTGGRLREAFF. The whole variable domain, remainder taken from reference TRBV11-2 and TRBJ1-1, is EAGVAQSPRYKIIEKRQSVAFWCNPISGHATLYWYQQILGQGPKLLIQFQNNGVVDDSQLPKDRFSAERLKGVDSTLKIQPAKLEDSAVYLCASSSGTGGRLREAFFGQGTRLTVV.